The TCR beta chain described here comes from a study of blood T cell repertoires in COVID-19. Repertoires were generated with immunoSEQ multiplex PCR, while TCRdb's copy carries only in-frame clones and drops some. The data contain around 30,000 clones, around 87% of them singletons. The CDR3 is made up of 14 amino acids. Germline CDR1 reads LGHDT; CDR2 reads YNNKEL (reference sequence). Trimming took 4 bases from V and 5 from J, leaving 15 bases between them. The V gene is TRBV3-1 (or the pseudogene TRBV3-2), the J gene TRBJ2-7, with D possibly being TRBD2 (5 bases). Sequencing used peripheral blood. The TCR was taken from a human donor in a cohort sampled during active COVID-19. The donor label of this sample is uncertain. The CDR3 DNA sequence: TGTGCCAGCAGCCCCCCGAAGAGCGGCCACGAGCAGTACTTC. Translation: CASSPPKSGHEQYF.